This is a list of T cell receptor beta chains from one sample in a study of cytomegalovirus exposure and HLA in healthy donors. Profiled with immunoSEQ multiplex PCR; TCRdb holds only in-frame clones, not every one. Here the sample spans hundreds of thousands of clones, roughly 79% being singletons. What was sequenced was PBMCs. These TCRs come from a woman aged 40 to 55 in good health and CMV-seronegative. The CDR3 runs from the conserved cysteine through the conserved F or W. Fields, in order: V gene, J gene, D gene, clone size, CDR3 protein, CDR3 DNA. The D gene is left open where the match is weak. Expanded clones are given a class, and other clones once, few, many or no size at all.

v_gene: TRBV28; j_gene: TRBJ2-6; d_gene: TRBD2; abundance: few; CDR3aa: CASSFAYGGLAGGANVLTF; CDR3nt: TGTGCCAGCAGTTTCGCGTATGGTGGACTAGCGGGCGGGGCCAACGTCCTGACTTTC
v_gene: TRBV11-2; j_gene: TRBJ2-7; d_gene: -; abundance: -; CDR3aa: CASSSPPGYEQYF; CDR3nt: TGTGCCAGCAGCTCCCCCCCCGGCTACGAGCAGTACTTC
v_gene: TRBV30; j_gene: TRBJ2-3; d_gene: TRBD2; abundance: -; CDR3aa: CAWNSVAGADTQYF; CDR3nt: TGTGCCTGGAATAGTGTAGCGGGAGCAGATACGCAGTATTTT
v_gene: TRBV5-6; j_gene: TRBJ1-1; d_gene: -; abundance: -; CDR3aa: CASSFLRPTTEAFF; CDR3nt: TGTGCCAGCAGCTTCTTGAGGCCTACCACTGAAGCTTTCTTT
v_gene: TRBV7-9; j_gene: TRBJ1-4; d_gene: -; abundance: -; CDR3aa: CASSSSGVREKLFF; CDR3nt: TGTGCCAGCAGCTCGTCGGGAGTTCGCGAAAAACTGTTTTTT
v_gene: TRBV4-1; j_gene: TRBJ2-7; d_gene: TRBD2; abundance: once; CDR3aa: CASSQEGLAGEQYF; CDR3nt: TGCGCCAGCAGCCAAGAGGGACTAGCTGGCGAGCAGTACTTC
v_gene: TRBV4-2; j_gene: TRBJ2-6; d_gene: -; abundance: -; CDR3aa: CASSPTGSGANVLTF; CDR3nt: TGTGCCAGCAGCCCGACGGGGTCCGGGGCCAACGTCCTGACTTTC
v_gene: TRBV5-1; j_gene: TRBJ2-3; d_gene: TRBD1; abundance: -; CDR3aa: CASSFGQGWRADTQYF; CDR3nt: TGCGCCAGCAGCTTCGGACAGGGTTGGAGGGCAGATACGCAGTATTTT
v_gene: TRBV5-1; j_gene: TRBJ2-3; d_gene: TRBD2; abundance: -; CDR3aa: CASSEAGEFTDTQYF; CDR3nt: TGCGCCAGCAGTGAAGCGGGAGAATTCACAGATACGCAGTATTTT
v_gene: TRBV9; j_gene: TRBJ2-5; d_gene: -; abundance: -; CDR3aa: CASSVAGGLWETQYF; CDR3nt: TGTGCCAGCAGCGTAGCGGGGGGCCTCTGGGAGACCCAGTACTTC
v_gene: TRBV5-6; j_gene: TRBJ2-1; d_gene: -; abundance: -; CDR3aa: CASSLRYNEQFF; CDR3nt: TGTGCCAGCAGCTTGCGGTACAATGAGCAGTTCTTC
v_gene: TRBV4-1; j_gene: TRBJ1-1; d_gene: -; abundance: -; CDR3aa: CASSHGENTEAFF; CDR3nt: TGCGCCAGCAGCCACGGGGAGAACACTGAAGCTTTCTTT
v_gene: TRBV27; j_gene: TRBJ2-5; d_gene: -; abundance: -; CDR3aa: CASSFPGETEYF; CDR3nt: TGTGCCAGCAGTTTTCCCGGGGAGACCGAGTACTTC
v_gene: TRBV11-3; j_gene: TRBJ2-3; d_gene: -; abundance: -; CDR3aa: CASSPSTDTQYF; CDR3nt: TGTGCCAGCAGCCCAAGCACAGATACGCAGTATTTT
v_gene: TRBV5-1; j_gene: TRBJ2-7; d_gene: TRBD1; abundance: -; CDR3aa: CASSRPTGAIHSYEQYF; CDR3nt: TGCGCCAGCAGCCGCCCTACAGGGGCAATACACTCCTACGAGCAGTACTTC
v_gene: TRBV16; j_gene: TRBJ2-7; d_gene: -; abundance: -; CDR3aa: CASSQWGLSYEQYF; CDR3nt: TGTGCCAGCAGCCAATGGGGACTCTCCTACGAGCAGTACTTC
v_gene: TRBV9; j_gene: TRBJ2-7; d_gene: TRBD1; abundance: -; CDR3aa: CASSVATTGARDEQYF; CDR3nt: TGTGCCAGCAGCGTAGCCACGACAGGGGCTCGGGACGAGCAGTACTTC
v_gene: TRBV9; j_gene: TRBJ2-1; d_gene: TRBD2; abundance: -; CDR3aa: CASSSTSGGFWVEQFF; CDR3nt: TGTGCCAGCAGCTCTACTAGCGGGGGATTCTGGGTGGAGCAGTTCTTC
v_gene: TRBV7-9; j_gene: TRBJ1-6; d_gene: -; abundance: once; CDR3aa: CASSPLQGNNSPLHF; CDR3nt: TGTGCCAGCAGTCCATTGCAGGGTAATAATTCACCCCTCCACTTT
v_gene: TRBV5-4; j_gene: TRBJ1-2; d_gene: TRBD1; abundance: few; CDR3aa: CASSSTGRSDGYTF; CDR3nt: TGTGCCAGCAGCTCGACAGGGAGGTCGGATGGCTACACCTTC
v_gene: TRBV4-2; j_gene: TRBJ2-1; d_gene: TRBD1; abundance: -; CDR3aa: CASSLGPKGAGNEQFF; CDR3nt: TGTGCCAGCAGCCTAGGCCCCAAGGGGGCCGGGAATGAGCAGTTCTTC
v_gene: TRBV30; j_gene: TRBJ2-7; d_gene: -; abundance: -; CDR3aa: CAWSVWRGTSEQYF; CDR3nt: TGTGCCTGGAGTGTGTGGCGGGGAACGAGTGAGCAGTACTTC
v_gene: TRBV30; j_gene: TRBJ2-5; d_gene: -; abundance: -; CDR3aa: CAWNRGFQETQYF; CDR3nt: TGTGCCTGGAATCGAGGGTTCCAAGAGACCCAGTACTTC
v_gene: TRBV29-1; j_gene: TRBJ1-5; d_gene: -; abundance: -; CDR3aa: CSVAETASSNQPQHF; CDR3nt: TGCAGCGTTGCGGAAACAGCCAGTAGCAATCAGCCCCAGCATTTT
v_gene: TRBV7-9; j_gene: TRBJ1-4; d_gene: -; abundance: -; CDR3aa: CASSLIPSATNEKLFF; CDR3nt: TGTGCCAGCAGCCTTATTCCGAGCGCAACTAATGAAAAACTGTTTTTT
v_gene: TRBV28; j_gene: TRBJ1-6; d_gene: -; abundance: -; CDR3aa: CASSPTGTYNSPLHF; CDR3nt: TGTGCCAGCAGCCCAACAGGGACCTATAATTCACCCCTCCACTTT
v_gene: TRBV5-1; j_gene: TRBJ1-6; d_gene: -; abundance: -; CDR3aa: CASSPTTAYNSPLHF; CDR3nt: TGCGCCAGCAGCCCAACGACAGCTTATAATTCACCCCTCCACTTT
v_gene: TRBV6-5; j_gene: TRBJ2-1; d_gene: -; abundance: -; CDR3aa: CASRVSAGYDEQFF; CDR3nt: TGTGCCAGCAGGGTGTCCGCAGGCTACGATGAGCAGTTCTTC
v_gene: TRBV6-6; j_gene: TRBJ2-3; d_gene: -; abundance: few; CDR3aa: CASSYGQITGTDTQYF; CDR3nt: TGTGCCAGCAGTTACGGACAGATCACGGGAACAGATACGCAGTATTTT
v_gene: TRBV19; j_gene: TRBJ1-2; d_gene: -; abundance: -; CDR3aa: CASSKRDNYGYTF; CDR3nt: TGTGCCAGTAGTAAGCGAGATAACTATGGCTACACCTTC
v_gene: TRBV18; j_gene: TRBJ1-5; d_gene: TRBD1; abundance: -; CDR3aa: CASSPRTGDQPQHF; CDR3nt: TGTGCCAGCTCACCTAGGACAGGGGATCAGCCCCAGCATTTT
v_gene: TRBV11-3; j_gene: TRBJ1-6; d_gene: TRBD1; abundance: -; CDR3aa: CASSIDRVSYNSPLHF; CDR3nt: TGTGCCAGCAGCATCGACAGGGTTTCCTATAATTCACCCCTCCACTTT
v_gene: TRBV30; j_gene: TRBJ1-2; d_gene: TRBD1; abundance: -; CDR3aa: CAWSPSFRDREGYGYTF; CDR3nt: TGTGCCTGGAGTCCATCGTTCCGGGACAGGGAAGGTTATGGCTACACCTTC
v_gene: TRBV18; j_gene: TRBJ2-1; d_gene: -; abundance: -; CDR3aa: CASSPRRDNEQFF; CDR3nt: TGTGCCAGCTCACCAAGGAGGGACAATGAGCAGTTCTTC
v_gene: TRBV7-3; j_gene: TRBJ2-5; d_gene: TRBD2; abundance: -; CDR3aa: CASSLGGGRQETQYF; CDR3nt: TGTGCCAGCAGCTTAGGCGGCGGGAGGCAAGAGACCCAGTACTTC
v_gene: TRBV19; j_gene: TRBJ1-3; d_gene: TRBD1; abundance: -; CDR3aa: CASRRGQGPRRSGNTIYF; CDR3nt: TGTGCCAGTCGTAGAGGACAGGGGCCCCGCCGCTCTGGAAACACCATATATTTT
v_gene: TRBV13; j_gene: TRBJ1-1; d_gene: -; abundance: few; CDR3aa: CASSKQGFTEAFF; CDR3nt: TGTGCCAGCTCGAAACAGGGATTTACTGAAGCTTTCTTT
v_gene: TRBV28; j_gene: TRBJ1-2; d_gene: TRBD1; abundance: -; CDR3aa: CASRATETGPYGYTF; CDR3nt: TGTGCCAGCAGAGCAACGGAGACAGGGCCCTATGGCTACACCTTC
v_gene: TRBV9; j_gene: TRBJ2-5; d_gene: TRBD2; abundance: -; CDR3aa: CASSVDRGDQETQYF; CDR3nt: TGTGCCAGCAGCGTAGACCGGGGGGACCAAGAGACCCAGTACTTC
v_gene: TRBV14; j_gene: TRBJ2-1; d_gene: -; abundance: -; CDR3aa: CASQVAGGPYNEQFF; CDR3nt: TGTGCCAGCCAAGTAGCCGGGGGGCCTTACAATGAGCAGTTCTTC
v_gene: TRBV6-5; j_gene: TRBJ1-1; d_gene: -; abundance: few; CDR3aa: CASSRLGGDTEAFF; CDR3nt: TGTGCCAGCAGTCGCTTAGGGGGGGACACTGAAGCTTTCTTT
v_gene: TRBV30; j_gene: TRBJ2-7; d_gene: -; abundance: -; CDR3aa: CAWSPGTAGYEQYF; CDR3nt: TGTGCCTGGAGCCCCGGGACAGCGGGCTACGAGCAGTACTTC
v_gene: TRBV18; j_gene: TRBJ1-5; d_gene: -; abundance: -; CDR3aa: CASSPSGQPQHF; CDR3nt: TGTGCCAGCTCACCGAGTGGTCAGCCCCAGCATTTT
v_gene: TRBV9; j_gene: TRBJ2-1; d_gene: TRBD1; abundance: few; CDR3aa: CASSVEGTGSNEQFF; CDR3nt: TGTGCCAGCAGCGTAGAGGGGACAGGGAGCAATGAGCAGTTCTTC
v_gene: TRBV28; j_gene: TRBJ1-2; d_gene: TRBD1; abundance: -; CDR3aa: CASSSPDRDRYTF; CDR3nt: TGTGCCAGCAGTTCCCCGGACAGGGATCGCTACACCTTC
v_gene: TRBV19; j_gene: TRBJ2-3; d_gene: TRBD1; abundance: -; CDR3aa: CASSNRGQGANTQYF; CDR3nt: TGTGCCAGTAGTAACAGAGGCCAGGGGGCTAATACGCAGTATTTT
v_gene: TRBV7-6; j_gene: TRBJ1-4; d_gene: -; abundance: -; CDR3aa: CASSRLRGNEKLFF; CDR3nt: TGTGCCAGCAGCCGATTAAGGGGCAATGAAAAACTGTTTTTT
v_gene: TRBV9; j_gene: TRBJ1-5; d_gene: TRBD1; abundance: few; CDR3aa: CASSVGDSNQPQHF; CDR3nt: TGTGCCAGCAGCGTAGGGGACAGTAATCAGCCCCAGCATTTT
v_gene: TRBV11-1; j_gene: TRBJ2-7; d_gene: -; abundance: few; CDR3aa: CASSIRVSYEQYF; CDR3nt: TGTGCCAGCAGCATCAGGGTTTCCTACGAGCAGTACTTC
v_gene: TRBV11-3; j_gene: TRBJ2-1; d_gene: -; abundance: -; CDR3aa: CASSSRLDNEQFF; CDR3nt: TGTGCCAGCAGCTCCAGACTTGACAATGAGCAGTTCTTC
v_gene: TRBV21-1; j_gene: TRBJ2-1; d_gene: -; abundance: -; CDR3aa: CASSKAHFSYNEQFF; CDR3nt: TGTGCCAGCAGCAAAGCCCATTTCTCCTACAATGAGCAGTTCTTC
v_gene: TRBV4-2; j_gene: TRBJ2-3; d_gene: TRBD2; abundance: -; CDR3aa: CASSPLLGLGETDTQYF; CDR3nt: TGTGCCAGCAGCCCCCTTCTCGGACTAGGCGAAACAGATACGCAGTATTTT
v_gene: TRBV5-1; j_gene: TRBJ1-2; d_gene: -; abundance: -; CDR3aa: CASSVQDTGGYTF; CDR3nt: TGCGCCAGCAGCGTACAGGACACTGGGGGCTACACCTTC
v_gene: TRBV6-1; j_gene: TRBJ2-5; d_gene: -; abundance: -; CDR3aa: CASSVNRGQETQYF; CDR3nt: TGTGCCAGCAGTGTAAATAGGGGCCAAGAGACCCAGTACTTC
v_gene: TRBV30; j_gene: TRBJ1-5; d_gene: TRBD1; abundance: -; CDR3aa: CAWSRAGTGGDNQPQHF; CDR3nt: TGTGCCTGGAGTCGTGCTGGGACAGGGGGCGACAATCAGCCCCAGCATTTT
v_gene: TRBV2; j_gene: TRBJ1-6; d_gene: -; abundance: -; CDR3aa: CASSVRGHGSPLHF; CDR3nt: TGTGCCAGCAGTGTGCGGGGGCACGGTTCACCCCTCCACTTT
v_gene: TRBV19; j_gene: TRBJ1-1; d_gene: -; abundance: once; CDR3aa: CASSTPDTVVTEAFF; CDR3nt: TGTGCCAGTAGTACCCCCGACACGGTCGTCACTGAAGCTTTCTTT
v_gene: TRBV5-6; j_gene: TRBJ2-7; d_gene: -; abundance: few; CDR3aa: CASSLGQALGEQYF; CDR3nt: TGTGCCAGCAGCTTGGGGCAGGCGCTTGGTGAGCAGTACTTC
v_gene: TRBV27; j_gene: TRBJ1-5; d_gene: TRBD1; abundance: many; CDR3aa: CASRAGQGNQPQHF; CDR3nt: TGTGCCAGCAGGGCCGGACAGGGTAATCAGCCCCAGCATTTT
v_gene: TRBV6-1; j_gene: TRBJ2-7; d_gene: TRBD2; abundance: -; CDR3aa: CASSAPTGGAYEQYF; CDR3nt: TGTGCCAGCAGTGCCCCGACGGGGGGGGCCTACGAGCAGTACTTC